Listed below are T cell receptor beta chains from one sample, sequenced in a study of blood T cell repertoires in COVID-19. Measured with immunoSEQ multiplex PCR; TCRdb has only the in-frame clones, and not every one. The table has approximately 260,000 clones, 85% to 90% seen once. Source material: PBMCs or T cells enriched from blood (not recorded which). The origin of the receptors is a woman aged 60-70 years who had recovered from COVID-19. Each CDR3 is given with its conserved first and last residue. A D gene is named only where the DNA matches it firmly. Size values are once, few and many counts, or a class for expanded clones, and some rows have none.

>.|TRBD1|TRBJ1-5|TRBV12-5
CASGFYDRGNQPQHF
TGTGCTAGTGGTTTCTATGACAGGGGCAATCAGCCCCAGCATTTT
>.|.|TRBJ1-3|TRBV9
CASSVTTGPGNTIYF
TGTGCCAGCAGCGTAACGACAGGCCCTGGAAACACCATATATTTT
>.|.|TRBJ1-4|TRBV12-5
CASGQSGTPGEKLFF
TGTGCTAGTGGGCAATCCGGGACACCTGGTGAAAAACTGTTTTTT
>.|.|TRBJ2-3|TRBV28
CASSLGWQKSTDTQYF
TGTGCCAGCAGTTTAGGTTGGCAGAAAAGCACAGATACGCAGTATTTT
>.|.|TRBJ2-7|TRBV5-1
CASSLGQLYEQYF
TGCGCCAGCAGCCTCGGACAGCTCTACGAGCAGTACTTC
>.|.|TRBJ1-6|TRBV4-2
CASSQRGSSYNSPLHF
TGTGCCAGCAGCCAAAGAGGGAGCTCCTATAATTCACCCCTCCACTTT
>few|TRBD2|TRBJ2-1|TRBV5-1
CASSLVVAGGPGNEQFF
TGCGCCAGCAGCTTGGTAGTAGCGGGAGGGCCCGGGAATGAGCAGTTCTTC
>.|.|TRBJ2-2|TRBV5-1
CASSLAVGKTGELFF
TGCGCCAGCAGCTTGGCGGTCGGGAAGACCGGGGAGCTGTTTTTT
>.|.|TRBJ1-2|TRBV28
CASSFAGRTSGYTF
TGTGCCAGCAGTTTCGCAGGGAGGACGAGTGGCTACACCTTC
>once|.|TRBJ1-1|TRBV29-1
CSGKVDSNTEAFF
TGCAGTGGCAAGGTTGACTCGAACACTGAAGCTTTCTTT
>.|.|TRBJ1-2|TRBV5-1
CASSLAGRADYGYTF
TGCGCCAGCAGCTTGGCCGGGAGGGCTGACTATGGCTACACCTTC
>.|.|TRBJ2-1|TRBV5-1
CASSSGQKYNEQFF
TGCGCCAGCAGCTCAGGACAGAAGTACAATGAGCAGTTCTTC
>.|.|TRBJ2-5|TRBV28
CASSFGFTQYF
TGTGCCAGCAGTTTCGGGTTTACCCAGTACTTC
>.|TRBD1|TRBJ1-1|TRBV5-1
CASSSPRTGNTEAFF
TGCGCCAGCAGCTCCCCAAGGACAGGGAACACTGAAGCTTTCTTT
>.|TRBD1|TRBJ1-2|TRBV11-2
CASSLSPTGTGYTF
TGTGCCAGCAGCTTATCCCCGACAGGGACTGGCTACACCTTC
>.|.|TRBJ1-1|TRBV12-3/TRBV12-4
CASSFTQDTEAFF
TGTGCCAGCAGCTTCACTCAGGACACTGAAGCTTTCTTT